This is a list of T cell receptor beta chains from one sample in a study of Ad26.COV2.S vaccination and SARS-CoV-2 variants. Here immunoSEQ multiplex PCR was the method, and the copy in TCRdb shows in-frame clones only, minus some. The table records about 470,000 clones, about 92% of them present only once. The sample consisted of peripheral blood, taken in a trial of Ad26.COV2.S vaccine versus placebo. These receptors all come from a person aged 18-65 years who received the Ad26.COV2.S COVID-19 vaccine or a placebo. Each CDR3 is given with its conserved first and last residue. D genes are given only for firm matches. Clone size appears in some rows only: once, few, many, or a class for an expanded clone.

D,J,V,size,CDR3,DNA
TRBD1,TRBJ2-4,TRBV6-2/TRBV6-3,.,CASRQGDIQYF,TGTGCCAGCCGCCAGGGGGACATTCAGTACTTC
.,TRBJ2-2,TRBV29-1,once,CSVVYVEAGELFF,TGCAGCGTTGTGTACGTGGAGGCCGGGGAGCTGTTTTTT
.,TRBJ2-2,TRBV7-9,.,CASSLDPPPDTGELFF,TGTGCCAGCAGCTTAGATCCCCCCCCAGACACCGGGGAGCTGTTTTTT
.,TRBJ1-1,TRBV5-6,.,CASSLGGTDTEAFF,TGTGCCAGCAGCTTGGGAGGAACGGACACTGAAGCTTTCTTT
TRBD2,TRBJ2-7,TRBV7-2,.,CASSFVLAGSYEQYF,TGTGCCAGCAGCTTTGTTCTAGCGGGGTCCTACGAGCAGTACTTC
.,TRBJ2-7,TRBV9,.,CASSVGTGGEQYF,TGTGCCAGCAGCGTAGGAACGGGCGGAGAGCAGTACTTC
.,TRBJ1-2,TRBV19,.,CASTDPGNYGYTF,TGTGCCAGTACTGATCCGGGGAACTATGGCTACACCTTC
.,TRBJ2-3,TRBV3-1/TRBV3-2,.,CASSQSDTQYF,TGTGCCAGCAGCCAATCAGATACGCAGTATTTT
TRBD2,TRBJ2-2,TRBV5-1,.,CASSSAPTSVPGELFF,TGCGCCAGCAGCTCGGCCCCGACTAGCGTCCCCGGGGAGTTGTTTTTT
.,TRBJ1-3,TRBV28,few,CASSLRARRGNTIYF,TGTGCCAGCAGTTTGAGGGCACGCCGCGGAAACACCATATATTTT
.,TRBJ2-2,TRBV11-1,.,CASSRYEGHGELFF,TGTGCCAGCAGCCGCTACGAGGGGCACGGGGAGCTGTTTTTT
TRBD1,TRBJ1-5,TRBV25-1,few,CASSEATGSNNQPQHF,TGTGCCAGCAGTGAAGCGACAGGGTCTAACAATCAGCCCCAGCATTTT
.,TRBJ2-7,TRBV29-1,.,CSVEGDRTSSYEQYF,TGCAGCGTTGAAGGTGACAGGACGAGCTCCTACGAGCAGTACTTC
.,TRBJ1-5,TRBV5-1,.,CASSLAGDSQPQHF,TGCGCCAGCAGCTTGGCCGGGGATAGTCAGCCCCAGCATTTT
.,TRBJ2-7,TRBV24-1,once,CATSPGLTLEQYF,TGTGCCACCAGTCCAGGACTTACGTTAGAGCAGTACTTC
TRBD2,TRBJ2-5,TRBV4-1,.,CASSAGTSGYQETQYF,TGCGCCAGCAGCGCCGGGACTAGCGGATACCAAGAGACCCAGTACTTC
TRBD2,TRBJ2-3,TRBV7-9,few,CASSPGTSGTDTQYF,TGTGCCAGCAGCCCCGGGACTAGCGGCACAGATACGCAGTATTTT
.,TRBJ2-3,TRBV7-9,once,CASSSSGEWGDTQYF,TGTGCCAGCAGCTCATCGGGGGAGTGGGGAGATACGCAGTATTTT
.,TRBJ2-2,TRBV11-1,.,CASTQGGSNTGELFF,TGTGCCAGCACCCAAGGGGGGAGTAACACCGGGGAGCTGTTTTTT
.,TRBJ2-1,TRBV19,.,CASARGNWGSYNEQFF,TGTGCCAGTGCCCGAGGGAATTGGGGATCCTACAATGAGCAGTTCTTC
.,TRBJ2-1,TRBV6-6,.,CASSYSGGDNEQFF,TGTGCCAGCAGTTACTCGGGAGGAGACAATGAGCAGTTCTTC
.,TRBJ1-3,TRBV5-1,.,CASRLDTSGNTIYF,TGCGCCAGCAGATTAGACACTTCTGGAAACACCATATATTTT
.,TRBJ2-5,TRBV30,.,CAWSVGRGMQETQYF,TGTGCCTGGAGTGTGGGTCGGGGGATGCAAGAGACCCAGTACTTC
.,TRBJ2-1,TRBV28,.,CASTSRQYGEQFF,TGTGCCAGCACCTCAAGACAGTATGGTGAGCAGTTCTTC
TRBD2,TRBJ2-5,TRBV3-1/TRBV3-2,once,CASSRIAGGRETQYF,TGTGCCAGCAGCCGCATAGCGGGAGGGCGTGAGACCCAGTACTTC
.,TRBJ1-5,TRBV19,.,CASSPFPGRGQPQHF,TGTGCCAGTAGTCCATTCCCAGGGAGAGGACAGCCCCAGCATTTT
.,TRBJ2-1,TRBV10-3,.,CAISESPRGSTYNEQFF,TGTGCCATCAGTGAGTCGCCGCGGGGTAGTACCTACAATGAGCAGTTCTTC
TRBD2,TRBJ2-1,TRBV5-4,once,CASSSSGSSYNEQFF,TGTGCCAGCAGCTCTAGCGGAAGCTCCTACAATGAGCAGTTCTTC
TRBD1,TRBJ1-1,TRBV5-1,once,CASSDSDRTLNTEAFF,TGCGCCAGCAGCGATTCGGACAGGACTTTGAACACTGAAGCTTTCTTT
TRBD1,TRBJ1-3,TRBV7-9,.,CASSPKWGQGGPGNTIYF,TGTGCCAGCAGCCCGAAGTGGGGACAGGGAGGCCCTGGAAACACCATATATTTT
.,TRBJ2-6,TRBV5-6,.,CASSPGPTAWGANVLTF,TGTGCCAGCAGCCCCGGGCCCACGGCGTGGGGGGCCAACGTCCTGACTTTC
TRBD2,TRBJ2-7,TRBV6-1,.,CASSEAASGAYEQYF,TGTGCCAGCAGTGAAGCGGCTAGCGGAGCCTACGAGCAGTACTTC
TRBD1,TRBJ1-2,TRBV5-1,.,CASSLGGQGQDGYTF,TGCGCCAGCAGCTTGGGGGGACAGGGACAGGATGGCTACACCTTC
.,TRBJ2-3,TRBV27,.,CASSSDLGSTDTQYF,TGTGCCAGCAGTTCAGACCTTGGGAGCACAGATACGCAGTATTTT
TRBD2,TRBJ2-2,TRBV28,.,CASSLWGSGSAGELFF,TGTGCCAGCAGTTTATGGGGTAGCGGGAGCGCCGGGGAGCTGTTTTTT
TRBD2,TRBJ2-3,TRBV3-1/TRBV3-2,.,CASSQRVAGVSTDTQYF,TGTGCCAGCAGCCAACGGGTAGCGGGAGTGAGCACAGATACGCAGTATTTT
.,TRBJ1-5,TRBV5-6,few,CASSFSAGVVQPQHF,TGTGCCAGCAGCTTCTCGGCAGGGGTCGTTCAGCCCCAGCATTTT
.,TRBJ2-1,TRBV10-3,.,CAISGGINGWQFF,TGTGCCATCAGTGGCGGGATAAATGGTTGGCAGTTCTTC
.,TRBJ2-6,TRBV5-4,.,CASSLRGSGANVLTF,TGTGCCAGCAGCTTGAGGGGTTCCGGGGCCAACGTCCTGACTTTC
TRBD2,TRBJ2-7,TRBV29-1,.,CSVRTSRYEQYF,TGCAGCGTTCGGACTAGTAGGTACGAGCAGTACTTC